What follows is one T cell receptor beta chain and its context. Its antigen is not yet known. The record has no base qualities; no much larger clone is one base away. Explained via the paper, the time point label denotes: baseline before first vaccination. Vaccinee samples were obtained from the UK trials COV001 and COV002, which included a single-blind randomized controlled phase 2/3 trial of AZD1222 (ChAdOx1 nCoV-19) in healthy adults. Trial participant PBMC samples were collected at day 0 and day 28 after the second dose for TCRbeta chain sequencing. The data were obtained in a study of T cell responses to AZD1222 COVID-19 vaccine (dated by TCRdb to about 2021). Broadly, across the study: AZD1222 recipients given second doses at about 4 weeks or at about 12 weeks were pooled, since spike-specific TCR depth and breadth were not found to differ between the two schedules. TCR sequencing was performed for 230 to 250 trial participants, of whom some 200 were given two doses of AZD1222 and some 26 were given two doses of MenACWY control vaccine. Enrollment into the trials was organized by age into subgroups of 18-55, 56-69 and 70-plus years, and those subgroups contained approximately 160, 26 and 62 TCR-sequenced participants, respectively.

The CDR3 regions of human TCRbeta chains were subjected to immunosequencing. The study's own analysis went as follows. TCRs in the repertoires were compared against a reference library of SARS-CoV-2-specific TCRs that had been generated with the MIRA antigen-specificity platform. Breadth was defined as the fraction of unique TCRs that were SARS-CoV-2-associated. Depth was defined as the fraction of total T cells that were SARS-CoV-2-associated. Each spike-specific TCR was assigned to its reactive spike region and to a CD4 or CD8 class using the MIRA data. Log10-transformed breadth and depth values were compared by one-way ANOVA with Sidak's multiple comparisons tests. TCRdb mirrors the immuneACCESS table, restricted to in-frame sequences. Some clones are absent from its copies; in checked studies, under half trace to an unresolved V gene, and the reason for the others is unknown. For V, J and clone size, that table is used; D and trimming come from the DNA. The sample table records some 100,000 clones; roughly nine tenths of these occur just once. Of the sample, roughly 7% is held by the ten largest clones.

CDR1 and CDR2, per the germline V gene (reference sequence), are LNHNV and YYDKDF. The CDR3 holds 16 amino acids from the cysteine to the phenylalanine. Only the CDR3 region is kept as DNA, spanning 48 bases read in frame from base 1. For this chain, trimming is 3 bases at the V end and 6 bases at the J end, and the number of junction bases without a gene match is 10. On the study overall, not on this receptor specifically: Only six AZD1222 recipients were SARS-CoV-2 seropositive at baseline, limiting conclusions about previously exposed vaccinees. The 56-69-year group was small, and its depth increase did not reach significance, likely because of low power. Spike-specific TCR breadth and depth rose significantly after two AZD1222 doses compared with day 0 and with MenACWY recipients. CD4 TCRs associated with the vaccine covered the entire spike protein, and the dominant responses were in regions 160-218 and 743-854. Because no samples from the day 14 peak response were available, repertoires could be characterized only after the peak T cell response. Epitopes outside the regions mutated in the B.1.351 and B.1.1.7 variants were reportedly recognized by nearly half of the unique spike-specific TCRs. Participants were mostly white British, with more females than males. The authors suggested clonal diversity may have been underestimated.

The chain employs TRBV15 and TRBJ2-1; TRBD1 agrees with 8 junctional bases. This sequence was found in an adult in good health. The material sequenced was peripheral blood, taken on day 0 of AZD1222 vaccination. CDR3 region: CATSSTIPGTGNEQFF. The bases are TGTGCCACCAGCAGTACCATACCCGGGACAGGCAATGAGCAGTTCTTC.